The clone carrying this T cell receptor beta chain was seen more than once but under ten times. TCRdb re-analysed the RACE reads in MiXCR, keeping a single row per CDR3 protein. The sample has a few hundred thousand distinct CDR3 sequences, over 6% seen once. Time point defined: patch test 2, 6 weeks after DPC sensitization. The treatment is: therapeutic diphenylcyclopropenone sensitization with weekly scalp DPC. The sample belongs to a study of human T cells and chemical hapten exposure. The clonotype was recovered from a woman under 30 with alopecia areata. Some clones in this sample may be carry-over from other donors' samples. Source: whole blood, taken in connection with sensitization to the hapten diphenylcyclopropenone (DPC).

This CDR3 is CASSPQESETNEKLFF. CDR3 DNA: TGTGCCAGCTCACCACAAGAATCGGAGACTAATGAAAAACTGTTTTTT. This chain joins TRBV18 and TRBJ1-4, with no clear D. The germline V gene has CDR1 KGHSH and CDR2 LQKENI. V lost 1 base and J lost 2, with 11 bases in between. This CDR3 contains 16 residues.